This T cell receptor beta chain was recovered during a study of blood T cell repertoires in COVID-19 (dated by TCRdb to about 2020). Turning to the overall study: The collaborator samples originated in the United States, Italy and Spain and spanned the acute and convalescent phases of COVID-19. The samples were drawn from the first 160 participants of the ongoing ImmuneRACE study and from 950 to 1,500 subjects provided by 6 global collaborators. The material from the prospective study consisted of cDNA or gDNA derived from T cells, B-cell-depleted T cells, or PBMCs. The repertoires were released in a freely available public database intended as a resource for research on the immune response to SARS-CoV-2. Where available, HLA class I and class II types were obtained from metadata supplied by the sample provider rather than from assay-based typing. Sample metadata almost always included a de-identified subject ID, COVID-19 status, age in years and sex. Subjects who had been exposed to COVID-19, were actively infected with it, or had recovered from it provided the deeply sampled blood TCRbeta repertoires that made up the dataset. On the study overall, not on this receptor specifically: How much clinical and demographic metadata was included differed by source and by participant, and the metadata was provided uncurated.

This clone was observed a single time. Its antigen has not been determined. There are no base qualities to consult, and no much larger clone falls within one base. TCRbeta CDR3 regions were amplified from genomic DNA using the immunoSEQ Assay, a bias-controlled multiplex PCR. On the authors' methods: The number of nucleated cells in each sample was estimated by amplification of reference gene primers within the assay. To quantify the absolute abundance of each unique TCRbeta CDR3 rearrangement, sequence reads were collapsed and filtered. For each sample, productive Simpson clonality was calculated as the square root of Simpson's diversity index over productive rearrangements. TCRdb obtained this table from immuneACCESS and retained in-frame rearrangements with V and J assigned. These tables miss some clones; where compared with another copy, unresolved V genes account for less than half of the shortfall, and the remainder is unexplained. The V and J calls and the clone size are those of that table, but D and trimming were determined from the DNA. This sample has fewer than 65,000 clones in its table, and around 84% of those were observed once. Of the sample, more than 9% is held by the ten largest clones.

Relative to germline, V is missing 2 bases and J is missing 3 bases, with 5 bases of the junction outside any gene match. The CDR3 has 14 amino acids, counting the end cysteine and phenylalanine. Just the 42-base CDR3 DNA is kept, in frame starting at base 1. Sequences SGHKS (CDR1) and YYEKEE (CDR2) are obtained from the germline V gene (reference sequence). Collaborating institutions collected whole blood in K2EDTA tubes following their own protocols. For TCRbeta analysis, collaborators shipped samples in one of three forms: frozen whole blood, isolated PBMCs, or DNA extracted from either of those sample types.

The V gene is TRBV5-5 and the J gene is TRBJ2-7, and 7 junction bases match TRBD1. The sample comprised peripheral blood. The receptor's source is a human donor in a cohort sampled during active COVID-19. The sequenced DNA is TGTGCCAGCAGCTTAACGACAGGGCTCTACGAGCAGTACTTC. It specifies CASSLTTGLYEQYF.